A selection of T cell receptor beta chains follows, all from one sample in a study of T cell responses to AZD1222 COVID-19 vaccine. Data came from immunoSEQ multiplex PCR; TCRdb stores just in-frame clones and leaves some out. The sample lists 180,000 or so clones, around nine tenths seen once, with about 2.5% in the top ten. The sequencing used peripheral blood, collected on day 0 of AZD1222 vaccination. Receptors originate from an adult in good health. Both conserved end residues are trimmed from each CDR3. D genes are given only for firm matches. Clone size is not always given. Where it is, it says once, few, many or a class for expanded clones.

D	V	size	J	CDR3
TRBD1	TRBV5-1	NA	TRBJ1-2	ASSPGQSYGYT
NA	TRBV19	once	TRBJ2-3	ASGSSPLSSTDTQY
NA	TRBV19	NA	TRBJ1-2	ASKNNRNYGYT
TRBD2	TRBV18	NA	TRBJ2-7	ASSLASGYEQY
TRBD2	TRBV29-1	NA	TRBJ2-7	SVVGGRGYEQY
NA	TRBV30	NA	TRBJ2-2	AWSVRDPGELF
NA	TRBV3-1/TRBV3-2	once	TRBJ2-5	ASSHRDKGWIQETQY
NA	TRBV2	NA	TRBJ2-7	ASSLGRNSYEQY
TRBD2	TRBV7-8	NA	TRBJ2-1	ASSLLAGVNNEQF
TRBD1	TRBV14	NA	TRBJ2-4	ASSQAGTVKNIQY
TRBD1	TRBV2	NA	TRBJ1-1	ASSEARGDRSEAF
NA	TRBV7-9	NA	TRBJ2-7	ASSPGTREQY
TRBD1	TRBV7-8	NA	TRBJ2-3	ASSQTQLGQSEQY
NA	TRBV19	NA	TRBJ2-1	ASSWYNEQF
NA	TRBV11-3	NA	TRBJ1-6	ASSLGENSPLH
TRBD1	TRBV5-6	NA	TRBJ1-2	ASSLEGQGSYYGYT
NA	TRBV25-1	NA	TRBJ2-2	ASSEGAGAAWELF
TRBD2	TRBV9	NA	TRBJ2-1	ASSVDGTSAYNEQF
TRBD1	TRBV27	NA	TRBJ1-2	ASSLVQGEPYGYT
TRBD2	TRBV19	NA	TRBJ2-5	ASSIRSGGMQETQY
TRBD2	TRBV6-4	NA	TRBJ2-3	ASSDWTSGRQIISTTDTQY
NA	TRBV30	NA	TRBJ1-1	AWRSGGAGEAF
NA	TRBV5-4	once	TRBJ1-1	ASSLGVGSDAF
TRBD1	TRBV5-1	NA	TRBJ2-1	ASSFGRGYEQF
NA	TRBV20-1	NA	TRBJ2-2	SASRPPTTLNTGELF
NA	TRBV2	few	TRBJ1-2	ASSEGYGYT
TRBD1	TRBV24-1	NA	TRBJ1-2	ATSDLGTDGYT
NA	TRBV11-2	NA	TRBJ2-1	ASSFGAGPPGNEQF
TRBD2	TRBV3-1/TRBV3-2	NA	TRBJ2-7	ASSQVSGSYEQY
TRBD1	TRBV5-8	NA	TRBJ1-5	ASSLDRGQGQPQH
NA	TRBV6-5	NA	TRBJ2-3	ATSAPLTDTQY
TRBD2	TRBV7-9	NA	TRBJ2-1	ASSQTSGREAGQF
NA	TRBV5-1	NA	TRBJ1-1	ASSEANTEAF
NA	TRBV5-4	NA	TRBJ2-7	ASSGRGGIYEQY
NA	TRBV18	NA	TRBJ1-1	ASSPPTSSGYTEAF